This TCR beta chain was sequenced during a study of STAT3 mutations in large granular lymphocyte leukemia. About the study: Over half of T-LGLL patients had one or more immunosuppressive regimens.

TCRbeta libraries averaged around 37,000 productive templates per sample. The table came from immunoSEQ multiplex PCR; TCRdb's copy has only in-frame clones and leaves some out. This table holds 12,000 or so clones, around 86% found once. The study, taken as a whole, reports: A small but highly pathogenic clone may have been missed. In T-cell large granular lymphocyte leukemia, about half of patients showed multiple immunodominant subclonotypes. Treatment regimens differed across patients between samplings.

As regards this clone: Its specificity is unknown.

Trimming removed 0 bases from V and 0 bases from J, with 14 bases in between. The V gene's germline CDR1 is SGHTA and CDR2 FQGTGA. This CDR3 is 17 amino acids long. Material: peripheral blood mononuclear cells. The receptor comes from a man older than 75 with T-cell large granular lymphocyte leukemia. Some clones in this sample may be carry-over from other donors' samples. The V and J genes are TRBV7-3 and TRBJ1-1; D is undetermined. The CDR3 loop is CASSLTGPEGLNTEAFF. The CDR3 DNA reads as TGTGCCAGCAGCTTAACAGGCCCAGAGGGTTTGAACACTGAAGCTTTCTTT.